This T cell receptor beta chain emerged from a study of identical twins. V was pared by 4 bases and J by 8 bases, with 8 bases between. Per the germline V gene, CDR1 is KGHSH and CDR2 is LQKENI. The CDR3 is 11 amino acids. The table lists this clonotype with a few counts. TCRdb analysed the 5' RACE reads with MiXCR anew, one entry per CDR3 protein. The table records under 350,000 distinct CDR3 sequences, roughly 10% of them present only once. These data were also filed under a second study, of yellow fever vaccine responses in identical twins.

The chain employs TRBV18 and TRBJ1-2; D gene unclear. This sequence was found in a woman in her late teens or twenties in good health. The sample comprised CD8+ T cells sorted from blood. CDR3: CASSQNEGYTF. As DNA, the CDR3 is TGTGCCAGCTCACAGAATGAGGGCTACACCTTC.